This TCR beta chain was recorded in a study of blood T cell repertoires in COVID-19. Study-wide background: Sites in the United States, Italy and Spain provided acute and convalescent COVID-19 samples. The cDNA or gDNA used as material had been derived from T cells, B-cell-depleted T cells, or PBMCs.

Under the authors' procedure: From reference gene primer amplification, estimates of nucleated cell counts were derived. Only in-frame clones appear in the TCRdb table, and some are missing; sequencing was by immunoSEQ multiplex PCR. For V, J and clone size, that table is used; D and trimming come from the DNA. The sample records under 130,000 clones, approximately 90% being singletons. Germline V gene data show CDR1 as MDHEN and CDR2 as SYDVKM. The CDR3 spans 11 residues. V lost 8 bases and J 3 bases, leaving 7 bases between the germline ends. Sequences were obtained from peripheral blood. V and J are TRBV28 and TRBJ2-5; D perhaps matches TRBD1 (5 bases). This TCR was sampled from an elderly woman in a cohort sampled during active COVID-19. In DNA form, the CDR3 reads TGTGCCAGCGGGGCAGAAGAGACCCAGTACTTC. It is translated as CASGAEETQYF.